The TCR beta chain under discussion was sequenced for a study of T cell repertoires and Cas9 in healthy adults. Study-wide context: Characterization of SpCas9-reactive CD4 and CD8 T cells covered multi-effector potency, cytotoxicity and lineage. Study outcomes and limitations: SpCas9-reactive regulatory T cells reportedly mitigated SpCas9-reactive effector T cells in vitro.

Germline V gene data show CDR1 as SGHTA and CDR2 as FQGNSA. The CDR3 spans 15 residues. Trimming shortened V by 1 base and J by 7 bases, and 16 bases separated the two germline ends. Using immunoSEQ multiplex PCR, the repertoire was profiled, and TCRdb retains in-frame clones only, with some absent. The sample has 20,000 to 25,000 clones; roughly 90% are singletons. A remark on this clone: Its target is unknown. The sample contains more than one DNA sequence encoding this CDR3.

The rearrangement joins TRBV7-2 to TRBJ1-2; possible D gene TRBD1, 5 bases. Sequenced input: CD4+ effector T cells (CD127+, CD25-, CD137-, CD154-) from PBMCs; culture status not recorded. The TCR sequence derives from a human donor in good health. The CDR3 coding sequence is TGTGCCAGCAGCTTAGAGGGCGGGAGGGGTGGTGGCTACACCTTC. Its translation is CASSLEGGRGGGYTF. The whole variable domain, filled in from reference TRBV7-2 and TRBJ1-2, reads GAGVSQSPSNKVTEKGKDVELRCDPISGHTALYWYRQSLGQGLEFLIYFQGNSAPDKSGLPSDRFSAERTGGSVSTLTIQRTQQEDSAVYLCASSLEGGRGGGYTFGSGTRLTVV.